This T cell receptor (beta chain) was retrieved from a study of blood T cell repertoires in COVID-19. The protocol was immunoSEQ multiplex PCR, while the TCRdb copy is restricted to in-frame clones and leaves out a portion. Counted here are about 200,000 clones, about 86% occurring once; the ten biggest clones make up about 2%. The clonotype was recovered from a woman in her forties or fifties with acute or convalescent COVID-19. Sequenced sample: peripheral blood.

CDR3 in DNA: TGTGCCATCAGTGAGTCTGACAGGGGGAACACTGAAGCTTTCTTT. Its translation is CAISESDRGNTEAFF. This sequence joins TRBV10-3 and TRBJ1-1, with 8 bases fitting TRBD1. Germline V gene sequence: CDR1 ENHRY, CDR2 SYGVKD. V lost 0 bases and J lost 1; bases outside the gene matches: 1. There are 15 residues in the CDR3.